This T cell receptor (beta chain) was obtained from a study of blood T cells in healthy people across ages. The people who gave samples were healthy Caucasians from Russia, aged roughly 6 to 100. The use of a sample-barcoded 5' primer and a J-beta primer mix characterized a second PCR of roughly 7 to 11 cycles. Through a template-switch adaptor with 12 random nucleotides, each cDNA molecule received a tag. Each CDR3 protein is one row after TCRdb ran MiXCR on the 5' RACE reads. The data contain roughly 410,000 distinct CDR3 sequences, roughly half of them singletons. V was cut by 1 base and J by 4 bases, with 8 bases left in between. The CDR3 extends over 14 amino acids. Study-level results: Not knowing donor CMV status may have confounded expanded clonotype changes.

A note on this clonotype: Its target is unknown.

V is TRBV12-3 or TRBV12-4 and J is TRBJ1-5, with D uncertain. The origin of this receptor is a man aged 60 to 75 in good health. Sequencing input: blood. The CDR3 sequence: CASSLVSGNQPQHF. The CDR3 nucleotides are TGTGCCAGCAGTTTAGTGTCCGGGAATCAGCCCCAGCATTTT.